This T cell receptor (beta chain) was captured in a study of cytomegalovirus exposure and HLA in healthy donors. Details on this clone: Its antigen is currently unknown.

Germline CDR1 LGHNA, CDR2 YNFKEQ. The CDR3 sequence is 13 residues long. In the PCR, 60 Vbeta and 13 Jbeta primers were used. Profiling relied on immunoSEQ multiplex PCR, and the TCRdb table lists in-frame clones only, not all of them. The data hold 150,000 to 200,000 clones, with approximately 84% observed a single time. Study observations and caveats: The study flagged some 170 TCR beta chains as cytomegalovirus-associated. Later on, an analysis showed TCR association rates differing by HLA locus, with DRB1 the most and HLA-C the fewest.

The source material was PBMCs. The chain employs TRBV4-2 and TRBJ2-5; no clear D gene. TRBJ2-7 matches the DNA end more closely, so the J call is doubtful. This TCR came from a man aged 25-45 years in good health and CMV-seronegative. The CDR3 here is CASSPPLESEQYF. In DNA form, the CDR3 reads TGTGCCAGCAGCCCCCCTCTAGAAAGCGAGCAGTACTTC.